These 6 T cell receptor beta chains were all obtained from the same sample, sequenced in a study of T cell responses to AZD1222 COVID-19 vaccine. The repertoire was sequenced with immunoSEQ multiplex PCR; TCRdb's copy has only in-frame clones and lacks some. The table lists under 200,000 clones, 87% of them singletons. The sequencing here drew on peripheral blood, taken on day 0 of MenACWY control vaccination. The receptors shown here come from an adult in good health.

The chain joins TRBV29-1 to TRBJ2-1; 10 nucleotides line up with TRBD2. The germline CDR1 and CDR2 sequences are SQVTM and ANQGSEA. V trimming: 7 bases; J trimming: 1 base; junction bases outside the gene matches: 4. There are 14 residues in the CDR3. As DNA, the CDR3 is TGCAGCGCGGGTAGCGGGGGGTCCTACAATGAGCAGTTCTTC. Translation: CSAGSGGSYNEQFF.

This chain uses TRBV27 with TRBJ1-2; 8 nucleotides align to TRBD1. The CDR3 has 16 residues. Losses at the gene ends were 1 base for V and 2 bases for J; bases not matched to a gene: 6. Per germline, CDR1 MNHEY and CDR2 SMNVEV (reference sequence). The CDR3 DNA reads TGTGCCAGCAGTTTATATGCAGGGGGCCCGAACTATGGCTACACCTTC. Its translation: CASSLYAGGPNYGYTF.

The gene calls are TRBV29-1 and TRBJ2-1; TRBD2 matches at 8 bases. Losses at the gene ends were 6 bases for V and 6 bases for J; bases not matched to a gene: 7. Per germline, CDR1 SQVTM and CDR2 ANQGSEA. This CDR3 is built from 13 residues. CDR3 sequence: CSVGSGSINEQFF. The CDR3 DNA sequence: TGCAGCGTGGGCAGCGGGAGCATCAATGAGCAGTTCTTC.

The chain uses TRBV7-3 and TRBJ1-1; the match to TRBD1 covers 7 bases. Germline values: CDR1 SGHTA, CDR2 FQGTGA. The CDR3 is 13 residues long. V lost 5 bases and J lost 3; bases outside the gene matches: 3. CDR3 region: CASSPQGDTEAFF. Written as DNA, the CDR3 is TGTGCCAGCAGCCCCCAGGGGGACACTGAAGCTTTCTTT.

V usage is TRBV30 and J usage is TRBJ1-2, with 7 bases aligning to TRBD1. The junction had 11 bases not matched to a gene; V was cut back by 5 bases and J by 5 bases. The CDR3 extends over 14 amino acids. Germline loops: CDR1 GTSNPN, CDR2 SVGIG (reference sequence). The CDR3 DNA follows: TGTGCCTGGGAGGAGGGATACAGGGGTTATGGCTACACCTTC. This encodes CAWEEGYRGYGYTF.

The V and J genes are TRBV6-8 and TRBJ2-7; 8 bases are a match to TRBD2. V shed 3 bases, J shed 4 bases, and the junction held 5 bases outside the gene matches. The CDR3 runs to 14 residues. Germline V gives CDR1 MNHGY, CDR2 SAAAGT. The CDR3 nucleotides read TGTGCCAGCAGTTATCCCGGGGGGGAATACGAGCAGTACTTC. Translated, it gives CASSYPGGEYEQYF.